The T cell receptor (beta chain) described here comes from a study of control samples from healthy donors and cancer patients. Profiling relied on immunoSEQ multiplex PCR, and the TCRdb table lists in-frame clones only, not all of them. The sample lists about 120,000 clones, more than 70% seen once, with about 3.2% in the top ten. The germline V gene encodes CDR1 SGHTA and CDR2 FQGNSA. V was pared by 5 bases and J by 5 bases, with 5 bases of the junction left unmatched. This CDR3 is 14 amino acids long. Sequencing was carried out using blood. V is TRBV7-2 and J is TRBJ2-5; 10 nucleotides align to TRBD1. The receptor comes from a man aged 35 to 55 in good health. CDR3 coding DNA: TGTGCCAGCAGCCGGGACAGGGGACGGGAGACCCAGTACTTC. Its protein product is CASSRDRGRETQYF.